This T cell receptor beta chain was sequenced during a study of regulatory T cells in long-lasting Graves disease. Study conclusions and caveats: Researchers examined only peripheral blood and not thyroid tissue. TRBV28, TRBJ1-2 and TRBJ2-5 were favored in persistent disease.

CDR3 length: 19 amino acids. The V segment lost 2 bases and the J segment 1 base; nucleotides outside the gene matches: 14. The germline V gene has CDR1 WNHNN and CDR2 SYGVQD (reference sequence). Arm-PCR with iRepertoire HTBI primers amplified the CDR3 regions for these TCR beta libraries. TCRdb re-analysed the multiplex PCR reads in MiXCR, keeping a single row per CDR3 protein. The sample lists some 500,000 distinct CDR3 sequences; less than 15% were seen once. Stated time point: newly diagnosed GD, antithyroid drugs for less than 3 months. RNA extracted from PBMCs served as the sequencing template. This clonotype was picked up many times. Its antigen is currently unknown. These data were also reused for a study on T cells in Graves' hyperthyroidism and ophthalmopathy. That paper notes: HTBI primers were used for first-round RT-PCR of the TCR CDR3.

The genes are TRBV10-1 and TRBJ2-7; 10 bases agree with TRBD1. The source of this sequence is a man younger than 45 with Graves disease. Source: peripheral blood mononuclear cells (PBMCs), taken at new diagnosis, from a patient treated with antithyroid drugs. The CDR3 sequence is CASSEKGTGAIRGSYEQYF. DNA for the CDR3: TGCGCCAGCAGTGAGAAGGGGACAGGGGCGATTCGGGGGTCCTACGAGCAGTACTTC.